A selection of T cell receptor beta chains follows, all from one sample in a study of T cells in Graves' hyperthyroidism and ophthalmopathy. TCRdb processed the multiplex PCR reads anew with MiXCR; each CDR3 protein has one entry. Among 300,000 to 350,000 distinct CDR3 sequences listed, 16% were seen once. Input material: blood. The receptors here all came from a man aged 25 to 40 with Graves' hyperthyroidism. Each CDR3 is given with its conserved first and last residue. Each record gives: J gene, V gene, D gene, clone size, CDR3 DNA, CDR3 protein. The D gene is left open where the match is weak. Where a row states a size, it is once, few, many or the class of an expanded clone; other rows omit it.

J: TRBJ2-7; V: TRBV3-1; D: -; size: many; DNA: TGTGCCAGCAGCTCCTCCGGGGAGGCGAGGCTCGAGCAGTACTTC; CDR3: CASSSSGEARLEQYF
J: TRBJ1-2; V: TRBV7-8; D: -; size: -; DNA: TGTGCCAGCAGCTTGAGAAACCGAGCTAACTATGGCTACACCTTC; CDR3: CASSLRNRANYGYTF
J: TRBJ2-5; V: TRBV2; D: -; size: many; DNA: TGTGCCAGCACTGGCACGCAGGGCGCTCGGGAGACCCAGTACTTC; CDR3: CASTGTQGARETQYF
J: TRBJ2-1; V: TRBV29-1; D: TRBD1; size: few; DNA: TGCAGCGCCGGGGACAGCCCTACGCGGAATGAGCAGTTCTTC; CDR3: CSAGDSPTRNEQFF
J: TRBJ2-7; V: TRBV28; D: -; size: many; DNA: TGTGCCAGCAGTGCCCCTGGGGAGCAGTACTTC; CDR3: CASSAPGEQYF
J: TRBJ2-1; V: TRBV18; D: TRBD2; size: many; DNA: TGTGCCAGCTCACCACCCCTAGCGGGAGCTGAGCAGTTCTTC; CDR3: CASSPPLAGAEQFF
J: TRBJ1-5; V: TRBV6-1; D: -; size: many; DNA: TGTGCCAGCGGGGACTTCAATCAGCCCCAGCATTTT; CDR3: CASGDFNQPQHF
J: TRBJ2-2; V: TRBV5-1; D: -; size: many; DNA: TGCGCCAGCAGCTTGAGTTCTTCGAGGACCGGGGAGCTGTTTTTT; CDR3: CASSLSSSRTGELFF
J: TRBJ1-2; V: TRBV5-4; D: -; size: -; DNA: TGTGCCAGCAGCTTGGACTCCTATGGCTGCACCTTC; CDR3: CASSLDSYGCTF
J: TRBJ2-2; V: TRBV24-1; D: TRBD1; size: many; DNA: TGTGCCACCAGTGGCCCTGGGACAGCATATCCATCGAACACCGGGGAGCTGTTTTTT; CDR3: CATSGPGTAYPSNTGELFF
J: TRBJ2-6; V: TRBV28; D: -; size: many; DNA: TGTGCCAGCAGGGAAAGCTCTGGGGCCAACGTCCTGACTTTC; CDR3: CASRESSGANVLTF
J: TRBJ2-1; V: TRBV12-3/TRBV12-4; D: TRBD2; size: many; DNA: TGTGCCAGCAGTAAGCTAGCGGGAGACGGTGAGCAGTTCTTC; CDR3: CASSKLAGDGEQFF
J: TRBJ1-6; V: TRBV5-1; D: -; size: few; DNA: TGCGCCAGCAGTGCGGATAGCTCCTATAATTCACCCCTCCACTTT; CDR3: CASSADSSYNSPLHF
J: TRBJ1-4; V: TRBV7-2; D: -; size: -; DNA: TGTGCCAGCAGCCACCCAAGGGGAAGGGGATTAGGGGTGGATGAAAAACTGTTTTTT; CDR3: CASSHPRGRGLGVDEKLFF
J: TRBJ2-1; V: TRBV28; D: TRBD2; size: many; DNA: TGTGCCAGCAGCGTAGCGGGAGGTCCTAACAATGAGCAGTTCTTC; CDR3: CASSVAGGPNNEQFF
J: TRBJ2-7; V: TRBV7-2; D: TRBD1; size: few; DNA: TGTGCCAGCACCCTTTCCGGGACAGGGGGAGTCAGGCAGTACTTC; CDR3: CASTLSGTGGVRQYF
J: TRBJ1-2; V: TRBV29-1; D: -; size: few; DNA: TGCAGCGTTAGGGCCCGGAATGGCTACACCTTC; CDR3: CSVRARNGYTF
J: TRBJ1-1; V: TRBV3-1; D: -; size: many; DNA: TGTGCCAGCAGCCAAGCTTGGACAGCCCGGGGCCATAGCACTGAAGCTTTCTTT; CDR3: CASSQAWTARGHSTEAFF
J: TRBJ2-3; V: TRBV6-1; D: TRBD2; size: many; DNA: TGTGCCAGCAGTTACCAGGCGGGAGGTTGGGATACGCAGTATTTT; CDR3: CASSYQAGGWDTQYF
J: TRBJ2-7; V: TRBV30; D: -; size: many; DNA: TGTGCCTGGAATCTGGTACTCTTGACCGAGCAGTACTTC; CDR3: CAWNLVLLTEQYF
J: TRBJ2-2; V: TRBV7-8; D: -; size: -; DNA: TGTGCCAGCAGCCCTAGGGGTATGAACACCGGGGAGCTGTTTTTT; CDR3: CASSPRGMNTGELFF
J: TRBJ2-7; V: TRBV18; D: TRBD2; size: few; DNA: TGTGCCAGCTCACCAGGGAAGGCCGAGCCAGCGGGAGGCCTCGGCGAGCAGTACTTC; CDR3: CASSPGKAEPAGGLGEQYF
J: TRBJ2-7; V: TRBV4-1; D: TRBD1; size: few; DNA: TGCGCCAGCAGCCAACCCACCGGGACAGGAGCCTACGAGCAGTACTTC; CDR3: CASSQPTGTGAYEQYF
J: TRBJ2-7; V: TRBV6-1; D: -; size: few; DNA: TGTGCCAGCAGTCGAACAGGGTTCGAGCAGTACTTC; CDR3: CASSRTGFEQYF
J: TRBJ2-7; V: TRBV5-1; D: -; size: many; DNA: TGCGCCAGCACCGGGTTGGCGGGGGCCTCCTACGAGCAGTACTTC; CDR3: CASTGLAGASYEQYF
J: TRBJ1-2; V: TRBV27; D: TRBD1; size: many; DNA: TGTGCCAGCAGTGTGACAGGGAGTGGGAATGGCTACACCTTC; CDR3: CASSVTGSGNGYTF
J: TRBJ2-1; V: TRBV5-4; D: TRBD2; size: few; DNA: TGTGCCAGCAGCTTGGTGCAAGCGGGAGGCTACAATGAGCAGTTCTTC; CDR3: CASSLVQAGGYNEQFF
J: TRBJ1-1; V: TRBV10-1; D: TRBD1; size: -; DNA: TGCGCCAGCAGTGAACCGGGACAGGGACCCGGGGAAGCTTTCTTT; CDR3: CASSEPGQGPGEAFF
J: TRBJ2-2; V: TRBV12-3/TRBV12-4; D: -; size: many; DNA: TGTGCCAGCAAACAACAGGGCAACCTGAACACCGGGGAGCTGTTTTTT; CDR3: CASKQQGNLNTGELFF
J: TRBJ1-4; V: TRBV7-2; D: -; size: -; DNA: TGTGTCAGCAGCTTAGACCATAATGAAAAACTGTTTTTT; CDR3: CVSSLDHNEKLFF
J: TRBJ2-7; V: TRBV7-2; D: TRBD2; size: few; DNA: TGTGCCAGCAGCTTAGCGGGGGGGACCGGGGAGCAGTACTTC; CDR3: CASSLAGGTGEQYF
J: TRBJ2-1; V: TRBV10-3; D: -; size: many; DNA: TGTGCCATCAGTGAGTCCTCCGGGAGTGGAAATGAGCAGTTCTTC; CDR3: CAISESSGSGNEQFF
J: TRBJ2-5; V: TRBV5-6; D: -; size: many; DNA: TGTGCCAGCAGCCGGGGGTCGTACCAAGAGACCCAGTACTTC; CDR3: CASSRGSYQETQYF
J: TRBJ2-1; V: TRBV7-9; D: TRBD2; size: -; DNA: TGTGCCAGCAGCTCCCACCCTAGCGGGAATGCCAATGAGCAGTTCTTC; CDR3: CASSSHPSGNANEQFF
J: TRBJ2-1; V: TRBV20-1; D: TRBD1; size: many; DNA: TGCAGTGCTAGAGATGCAAGACAGGGTTCCTACAATGAGCAGTTCTTC; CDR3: CSARDARQGSYNEQFF
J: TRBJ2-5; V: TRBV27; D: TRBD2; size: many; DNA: TGTGCCAGCCGGGGGGGGGGCGGGACCCAGTACTTC; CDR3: CASRGGGGTQYF
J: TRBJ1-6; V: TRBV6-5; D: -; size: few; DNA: TGTGCCAGCAGTTACGGTGGGGGGTTGAATTCACCCCTCCACTTT; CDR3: CASSYGGGLNSPLHF
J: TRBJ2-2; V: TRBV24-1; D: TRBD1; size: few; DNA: TGTGCCACCAGTGACTCCGGGACAGGGTACACCGGGGAGCTGTTTTTT; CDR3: CATSDSGTGYTGELFF
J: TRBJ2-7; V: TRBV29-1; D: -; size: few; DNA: TGCAGCGTTGAACAGGCTTTCGAGCAGTACTTC; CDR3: CSVEQAFEQYF
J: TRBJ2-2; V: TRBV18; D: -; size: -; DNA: TGTGCCAGCTCACCACCGTGGATGGGATCGAACACCGGGGAGCTGTTTTTT; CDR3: CASSPPWMGSNTGELFF
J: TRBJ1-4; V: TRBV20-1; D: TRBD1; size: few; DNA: TGCAGTGCTTCCAGGGGGCGGACTAATGAAAAACTGTTTTTT; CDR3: CSASRGRTNEKLFF
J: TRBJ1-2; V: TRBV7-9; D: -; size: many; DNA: TGTGCCAGCAGCACCTGGGACAACGCTAACTATGGCTACACCTTC; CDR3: CASSTWDNANYGYTF
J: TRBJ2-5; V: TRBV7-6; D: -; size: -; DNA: TGTGCCAGCAGCTTTCACGAGACCCAGTACTTC; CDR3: CASSFHETQYF
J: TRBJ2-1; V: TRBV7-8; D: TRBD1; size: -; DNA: TGTGCCAGCAGCCCTAGAGGGGGCCCCTCGTTCTTC; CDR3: CASSPRGGPSFF
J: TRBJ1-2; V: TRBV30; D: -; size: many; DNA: TGTGCCTGGGACCGGGACTATAAAGGCTACACCTTC; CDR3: CAWDRDYKGYTF
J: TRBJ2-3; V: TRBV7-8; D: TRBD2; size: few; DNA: TGTGCCAGCAGCGCCGCAAATTGGTTGCGGGAGAACGGCACAGATACGCAGTATTTT; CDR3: CASSAANWLRENGTDTQYF
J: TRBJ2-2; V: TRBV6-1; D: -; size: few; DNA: TGTGCCACCTATCGAGGGGAGCTGTTTTTT; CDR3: CATYRGELFF